These 13 T cell receptor beta chains were all obtained from the same sample, sequenced in a study of cytomegalovirus exposure and HLA in healthy donors. Clones were read by immunoSEQ multiplex PCR, and TCRdb kept only the in-frame ones, dropping some. In the table there are approximately 71,000 clones, approximately 94% of which are singletons. The sequenced sample was PBMCs. These TCRs come from a woman younger than 30 in good health and CMV-seronegative.

Written as DNA, the CDR3 is TGTGCCAGCAGTGAGGCACAGGGGGTATTAGAGACCCAGTACTTC. It is translated as CASSEAQGVLETQYF. V gene TRBV2 combines with J gene TRBJ2-5, with TRBD1 matching over 8 bases. V gave up 3 bases and J gave up 4 bases; unmatched junction bases: 7. This CDR3 comprises 15 residues. In germline, CDR1 is SNHLY, CDR2 FYNNEI.

The chain employs TRBV6-5 and TRBJ2-1; 8 nucleotides align to TRBD1. V shed 0 bases and J 4 bases; nucleotides not matched to a gene: 2. The CDR3 spans 15 residues. The V gene's germline CDR1 is MNHEY and CDR2 SVGAGI. The DNA for the CDR3 is TGTGCCAGCAGTTACTCGAGGACAGGGTACAATGAGCAGTTCTTC. Protein: CASSYSRTGYNEQFF.

The chain joins TRBV27 to TRBJ2-3, with 8 positions matching TRBD2. The V gene end was trimmed by 4 bases and the J gene end by 5 bases; junction bases not matched to a gene: 11. This CDR3 contains 16 residues. The germline V gene encodes CDR1 MNHEY and CDR2 SMNVEV (reference sequence). The CDR3, as DNA: TGTGCCAGCAGTTCCTGGACTAGCCCAAGGGGAGATACGCAGTATTTT. As protein: CASSSWTSPRGDTQYF.

This clone has a single count. The chain carries TRBV2 and TRBJ2-7, with 14 bases fitting TRBD2. The CDR3 runs to 13 residues. Germline-derived CDR1 and CDR2 are SNHLY and FYNNEI. J was trimmed by 4 bases and V by 10 bases; bases with no gene match: 3. The CDR3 loop is CAIRTSGRYEQYF. In nucleotides, the CDR3 is TGTGCCATCAGGACTAGCGGGAGGTACGAGCAGTACTTC.

This clone was observed once. The genes are TRBV30 and TRBJ2-7, with D uncertain. The V and J ends lost 0 bases and 2 bases respectively, with 11 bases between them. This CDR3 is built from 14 residues. From germline, CDR1 is GTSNPN and CDR2 SVGIG (reference sequence). CDR3 amino acids: CAWSVATGAYEQYF. DNA for the CDR3: TGTGCCTGGAGTGTGGCGACGGGTGCCTACGAGCAGTACTTC.

This clone has a handful of counts. J is TRBJ2-5 and V is TRBV27, with D tentatively TRBD1 (7 bases). Germline V gives CDR1 MNHEY, CDR2 SMNVEV (reference sequence). Trimming pared 3 bases from V and 2 bases from J, leaving 16 bases between. This CDR3 is built from 16 residues. CDR3: CASSFFGGTEQETQYF. The CDR3 DNA reads TGTGCCAGCAGTTTCTTTGGGGGGACAGAGCAAGAGACCCAGTACTTC.

The chain carries TRBV4-1 and TRBJ2-4; 9 bases map to TRBD2. Losses at the gene ends were 0 bases for V and 4 bases for J; bases not matched to a gene: 4. Germline-derived CDR1 and CDR2 are MGHRA and YSYEKL. The CDR3 is made up of 16 amino acids. The CDR3 loop reads CASSQEGGRGKNIQYF. The CDR3 nucleotides read TGCGCCAGCAGCCAAGAGGGCGGGAGGGGAAAAAACATTCAGTACTTC.

The gene calls are TRBV29-1 and TRBJ2-1, with TRBD2 identical over 8 bases. The CDR3 covers 16 residues. Germline CDR1 reads SQVTM; CDR2 reads ANQGSEA. This chain's CDR3 is CSLGAAGDYSYNEQFF. In nucleotides, the CDR3 is TGCAGTCTCGGGGCAGCGGGGGATTACTCCTACAATGAGCAGTTCTTC.

This sequence joins TRBV11-2 and TRBJ2-3; TRBD2 matches at 8 bases. Trimming cost V 6 bases and J 0 bases; bases outside gene matches: 2. Per germline, CDR1 SGHAT and CDR2 FQNNGV. This CDR3 is built from 14 residues. In DNA, the CDR3 is TGTGCCAGCAGTCGGGGGGGTAGCACAGATACGCAGTATTTT. It is translated as CASSRGGSTDTQYF.

The rearrangement uses TRBV19 and TRBJ1-1; 7 bases map to TRBD1. Per the germline V gene, CDR1 is LNHDA and CDR2 is SQIVND (reference sequence). The CDR3 length is 14 residues. Trimming removed 7 bases from V and 2 bases from J; junction bases left unmatched: 7. CDR3 coding DNA: TGTGCCAGTACACTGGGACAGAGCAACACTGAAGCTTTCTTT. Encoded protein: CASTLGQSNTEAFF.

CDR3: CASKPWAAWETQYF. The CDR3 region has the DNA TGTGCCAGCAAGCCGTGGGCCGCATGGGAGACCCAGTACTTC. V and J are TRBV6-6 and TRBJ2-5; unclear D gene. The CDR3 is made up of 14 amino acids. The V and J ends lost 7 bases and 5 bases respectively, with 17 bases between them. CDR1 is MNHNY, CDR2 SVGAGI, per germline (reference sequence).

The chain employs TRBV4-3 and TRBJ2-5; tentative D call: TRBD2 (6 bases). V shed 0 bases and J shed 5 bases, with 19 bases lying between them. The V gene's germline CDR1 is LGHNA and CDR2 YSLEER. The CDR3 covers 17 residues. CDR3 sequence reads: CASSQDLSNPGRETQYF. CDR3 in DNA: TGCGCCAGCAGCCAAGATCTAAGCAATCCGGGGAGGGAGACCCAGTACTTC.

J is TRBJ2-1 and V is TRBV27, with D possibly TRBD2 on 5 matching bases. The CDR3 consists of 14 residues. Germline V lookup: CDR1 MNHEY, CDR2 SMNVEV (reference sequence). Between the trimmed V and J ends, which lost 5 bases and 6 bases, there was a span of 14 bases. DNA for the CDR3: TGTGCCAGCAGTCAGGAGGCAAGCGGCAATGAGCAGTTCTTC. It translates to CASSQEASGNEQFF.